This T cell receptor (beta chain) was documented in a study of T cell responses to AZD1222 COVID-19 vaccine. Study context: Second-dose groups at about 4 or about 12 weeks were pooled.

TCRdb's table, derived via immunoSEQ multiplex PCR, lists solely in-frame clones and lacks some. There are some 120,000 clones in the sample; roughly nine tenths occur only once, and 25% to 30% lies in the top ten. The CDR3 contains 14 residues. V lost 5 bases and J lost 5; bases outside the gene matches: 8. The germline gives CDR1 LNHNV, CDR2 YYDKDF (reference sequence). Overall study results and limits: Spike-specific TCR breadth and depth grew following two AZD1222 doses. Spike-wide coverage was observed for vaccine-associated CD4 TCRs, with dominant responses at 160-218 and 743-854.

Of note for this clone: What it binds is not known.

Sequenced here: peripheral blood, sampled on day 0 of AZD1222 vaccination. The clonotype comes from an adult in good health. This chain links TRBV15 with TRBJ2-5; 7 bases are shared with TRBD1. The CDR3 DNA reads as TGTGCCACCAGCGCCATGACAGGGTTGGAGACCCAGTACTTC. It is translated as CATSAMTGLETQYF.